This T cell receptor (beta chain) stems from a study of cytomegalovirus exposure and HLA in healthy donors. Germline values: CDR1 SGHVS, CDR2 FNYEAQ. Trimming left V 6 bases short and J 6 bases short, with 9 bases between. This CDR3 is built from 12 residues. The study ran its PCR with 60 Vbeta and 13 Jbeta primers. Assay: immunoSEQ multiplex PCR; the TCRdb copy retains only in-frame clones and omits some. The table records around 300,000 clones, 65% to 85% of them present only once. This TCR was recovered from a female donor in good health and CMV-seronegative. Sequencing input: PBMCs. V gene TRBV7-6 combines with J gene TRBJ1-5; D gene ambiguous. In DNA, the CDR3 is TGTGCCAGCAGTGATGGAGTTCAGCCCCAGCATTTT. Encoded protein: CASSDGVQPQHF.